This entry concerns a single TCR beta chain. This specimen comes from a study of blood T cell repertoires in COVID-19. Background on the study: PBMCs, B-cell-depleted T cells, or T cells provided the cDNA or gDNA that made up the material.

Sequencing used immunoSEQ multiplex PCR; TCRdb keeps in-frame clones, though not all of them. Of about 190,000 clones listed, around 80% were seen once; the top ten hold approximately 2.9%. This CDR3 is built from 15 residues. Trimming left V 5 bases short and J 2 bases short, with 16 bases between. From germline, CDR1 is MNHEY and CDR2 SVGAGI. The sequencing input was peripheral blood. The TCR comes from a woman of 80 years or more with active or convalescent COVID-19. This chain uses TRBV6-5 with TRBJ2-7, with a weak D call TRBD1 (8 bases). CDR3: CASSQYRGRAYEQYF. In nucleotides, the CDR3 is TGTGCCAGCAGTCAATACAGGGGGAGGGCCTACGAGCAGTACTTC.